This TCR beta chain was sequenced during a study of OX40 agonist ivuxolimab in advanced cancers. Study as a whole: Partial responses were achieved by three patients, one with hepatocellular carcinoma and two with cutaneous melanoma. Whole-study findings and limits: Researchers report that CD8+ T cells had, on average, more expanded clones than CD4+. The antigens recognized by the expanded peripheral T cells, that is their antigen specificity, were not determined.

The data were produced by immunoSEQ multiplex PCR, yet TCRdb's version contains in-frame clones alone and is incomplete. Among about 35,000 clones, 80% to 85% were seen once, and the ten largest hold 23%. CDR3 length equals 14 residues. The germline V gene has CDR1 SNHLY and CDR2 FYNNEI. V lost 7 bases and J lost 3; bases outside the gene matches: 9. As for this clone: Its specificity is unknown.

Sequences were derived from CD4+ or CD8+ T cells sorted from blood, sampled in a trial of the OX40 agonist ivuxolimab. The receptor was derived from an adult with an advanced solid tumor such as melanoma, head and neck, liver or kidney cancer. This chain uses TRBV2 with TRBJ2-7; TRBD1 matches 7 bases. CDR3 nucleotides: TGTGCCAGCAACCCTTCGGGACAGTACTACGAGCAGTACTTC. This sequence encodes CASNPSGQYYEQYF. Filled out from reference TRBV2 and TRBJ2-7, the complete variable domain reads EPEVTQTPSHQVTQMGQEVILRCVPISNHLYFYWYRQILGQKVEFLVSFYNNEISEKSEIFDDQFSVERPDGSNFTLKIRSTKLEDSAMYFCASNPSGQYYEQYFGPGTRLTVT.